The clone carrying this T cell receptor beta chain was seen a few times. Antigen specificity is unknown. Losses at the gene ends were 6 bases for V and 2 bases for J; bases not matched to a gene: 10. Per germline, CDR1 SGHNT and CDR2 YENEEA. CDR3 length: 16 residues. TCRdb's table, derived via immunoSEQ multiplex PCR, lists solely in-frame clones and lacks some. The sample contains just over 95,000 clones, 75% to 85% of which appear only once. This sample is part of a study of radiation and T cells in renal cell carcinoma. Study-wide findings and caveats: Without pretreatment biopsies, baseline tumor clonotype presence was undetermined.

Time point given: blood 4 weeks post-SBRT, at nephrectomy. This sample's treatment: 15 Gy SBRT to primary tumor, nephrectomy 4 weeks later. Nephrectomy followed 15 Gy stereotactic body radiation by 4 weeks. J is TRBJ2-1 and V is TRBV11-3, with 7 nucleotides matching TRBD2. This clonotype was sampled from a man aged 55 to 69 with renal cell carcinoma. The specimen was blood, collected from a patient whose treatment included radiotherapy and nephrectomy. The CDR3 protein is CASSQLGAGAYNEQFF. The CDR3 region has the DNA TGTGCCAGCAGTCAACTGGGCGCGGGAGCCTACAATGAGCAGTTCTTC.